This passage covers 10 T cell receptor beta chains from one sample sequenced in a study of memory CD4+ T cells and cytomegalovirus serostatus. Repertoires were generated with immunoSEQ multiplex PCR, while TCRdb's copy carries only in-frame clones and drops some. The sample consists of over 65,000 clones, about 76% of them appearing once. Single viable CD3+CD4+CD8-CD45RO+ cells were sorted as the memory CD4+ T cells. The sample comprised memory CD4+ T cells from blood. The receptors were gathered from an adult in good health and CMV-seropositive.

The chain has TRBV2 and TRBJ1-3; the D is unclear. Germline assignment: CDR1 SNHLY and CDR2 FYNNEI. This CDR3 is built from 12 residues. Deletions cut 6 bases from V and 3 bases from J, with 6 bases between. In nucleotides, the CDR3 is TGTGCCAGCAGATCATATGGAAACACCATATATTTT. This sequence encodes CASRSYGNTIYF.

CDR3 sequence (DNA): TGTGCCAGCTCACCACCCTTCGGGACAGAAGAGACCCAGTACTTC. This gives the protein CASSPPFGTEETQYF. This chain links TRBV18 with TRBJ2-5; TRBD1 agrees at 7 bases. This CDR3 has 15 residues. V shed 0 bases and J 3 bases; nucleotides not matched to a gene: 4. The germline CDR1 and CDR2 sequences are KGHSH and LQKENI. The entire variable domain, with the rest obtained from reference TRBV18 and TRBJ2-5, is as follows: NAGVMQNPRHLVRRRGQEARLRCSPMKGHSHVYWYRQLPEEGLKFMVYLQKENIIDESGMPKERFSAEFPKEGPSILRIQQVVRGDSAAYFCASSPPFGTEETQYFGPGTRLLVL.

A single count supports this clone. V gene TRBV10-3 combines with J gene TRBJ2-4, with 9 bases identical to TRBD1. CDR1 is ENHRY and CDR2 is SYGVKD in the germline V gene. V lost 2 bases to trimming and J lost 1 base; unmatched junction nucleotides: 6. This CDR3 is 17 amino acids long. Here the CDR3 reads CAISETGTGRAKNIQYF. As DNA, the CDR3 is TGTGCCATCAGTGAGACAGGGACAGGGAGGGCCAAAAACATTCAGTACTTC.

The chain joins TRBV12-5 to TRBJ2-2, with 11 bases aligning to TRBD1. V shed 7 bases, J shed 6 bases, and the junction held 7 bases outside the gene matches. Germline values: CDR1 LGHNT, CDR2 FRNRAP. This CDR3 spans 15 amino acids. CDR3 sequence reads: CASAPGGQGAGELFF. The CDR3 DNA follows: TGTGCTAGTGCCCCAGGGGGACAGGGGGCCGGGGAGCTGTTTTTT.

The genes are TRBV18 and TRBJ2-7; TRBD1 is a possible D gene (6 bases). The CDR3 covers 14 residues. Germline V gene lookup returns CDR1 KGHSH and CDR2 LQKENI. The ends were cut back, 3 bases at V and 6 bases at J, with 15 bases in the middle. The CDR3 DNA reads TGTGCCAGCTCACCCTCCGCAGGGGCTCTCGAGCAGTACTTC. This gives the protein CASSPSAGALEQYF.

The chain has TRBV7-2 and TRBJ2-7; 7 bases line up with TRBD1. This CDR3 has 11 amino acids. The germline gives CDR1 SGHTA, CDR2 FQGNSA. The V gene end was trimmed by 3 bases and the J gene end by 7 bases; junction bases not matched to a gene: 0. The CDR3 coding sequence is TGTGCCAGCAGCTTGACAGGGGAGCAGTACTTC. This sequence encodes CASSLTGEQYF.

The chain has TRBV6-1 and TRBJ1-6; possible D gene TRBD1, 5 bases. There are 15 residues in the CDR3. Trimming left V 4 bases short and J 3 bases short, with 10 bases between. Germline assignment: CDR1 MNHNS and CDR2 SASEGT. The CDR3 reads CASSVGELYNSPLHF. As DNA, the CDR3 is TGTGCCAGCAGTGTGGGGGAACTCTATAATTCACCCCTCCACTTT.

The chain couples TRBV28 to TRBJ1-2, with D maybe TRBD1 (5 bases). Per the germline V gene, CDR1 is MDHEN and CDR2 is SYDVKM. CDR3 length: 12 residues. V lost 4 bases, J lost 3 bases, and 6 bases lay in between. The CDR3 coding sequence is TGTGCCAGCAGTTCCAGGGACTATGGCTACACCTTC. Its protein is CASSSRDYGYTF.

The V and J genes are TRBV5-1 and TRBJ1-1; D is undetermined. CDR1 is SGHRS and CDR2 is YFSETQ in the germline V gene. Trimming pared 2 bases from V and 10 bases from J, leaving 18 bases between. The CDR3 extends over 14 amino acids. Here the CDR3 reads CASSFTAPSLGAFF. The CDR3 DNA reads TGCGCCAGCAGCTTTACCGCTCCATCCCTTGGAGCTTTCTTT.

The CDR3 is CASSLLQSNSPLHF. The CDR3 DNA sequence: TGTGCCAGCAGTTTGTTACAGAGTAATTCACCCCTCCACTTT. The V gene is TRBV6-5, the J gene TRBJ1-6, with D uncertain. CDR1 is MNHEY, CDR2 SVGAGI, per germline. The CDR3 spans 14 residues. V lost 4 bases, J lost 6 bases, and 10 bases lay in between.